This TCR beta chain was observed in a study of early T cells in non-severe SARS-CoV-2 infection. Unique molecular identifiers were affixed to single, distinct cDNA molecules. TCRdb passed the 5' RACE reads through MiXCR, listing each CDR3 protein once. Of about 110,000 distinct CDR3 sequences listed, around 10% are singletons. The germline CDR1 and CDR2 sequences are LGHDT and YNNKEL (reference sequence). The CDR3 length is 12 residues. The trim removed 2 bases at V and 14 bases at J, leaving 8 bases unmatched. A few counts support this clonotype. The source of this sequence is an adult who was a healthcare worker with PCR-confirmed SARS-CoV-2 infection or an uninfected control (not recorded which). The chain combines TRBV3-1 with TRBJ2-5, with TRBD2 matching over 7 bases. The specimen was whole blood. The CDR3 bases are TGTGCCAGCAGCCAACCAGCGGGAAGACCTTACTTC. Its translation: CASSQPAGRPYF.